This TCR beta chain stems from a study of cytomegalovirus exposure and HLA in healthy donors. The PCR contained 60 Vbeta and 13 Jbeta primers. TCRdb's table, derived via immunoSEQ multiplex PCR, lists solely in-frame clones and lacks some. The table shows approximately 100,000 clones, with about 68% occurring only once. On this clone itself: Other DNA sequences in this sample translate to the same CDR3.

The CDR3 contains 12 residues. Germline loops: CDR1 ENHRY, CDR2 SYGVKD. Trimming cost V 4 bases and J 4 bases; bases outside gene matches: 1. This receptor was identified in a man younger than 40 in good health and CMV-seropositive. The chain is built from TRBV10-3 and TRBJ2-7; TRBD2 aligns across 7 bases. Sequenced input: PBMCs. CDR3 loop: CAISGGGYEQYF. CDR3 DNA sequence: TGTGCCATCAGTGGGGGAGGGTACGAGCAGTACTTC.